This TCR beta chain was retrieved from a study of TIL therapy for anti-PD-1-resistant metastatic lung cancer. Study results and caveats: Compared with baseline intratumoral T cells, expanded TIL cultures were more clonal and less diverse (about 5.8% vs 31%).

Trimming stripped 3 bases from V and 1 base from J, with 10 bases between. CDR3 size: 14 residues. In germline, CDR1 is SGHRS, CDR2 YFSETQ. The immunoSEQ assay was v3. Sequencing depth was 2 million to 2.5 million read pairs for survey level, about 5-6 million for deep. The protocol was immunoSEQ multiplex PCR, while the TCRdb copy is restricted to in-frame clones and leaves out a portion. The table shows about 100,000 clones, with roughly 65% occurring only once. Time point meaning: pre-treatment sample, taken before nivolumab and TIL therapy. Pleural nodules or supraclavicular lymph nodes made up most of the excised metastases sampled. Concerning this clone: What it binds is not known.

The sample here was tumor tissue, taken at baseline. This TCR derives from a person between 25 and 79 years old with non-small cell lung cancer. The genes are TRBV5-1 and TRBJ1-1; D ambiguous. The CDR3 reads CASSYANRNTEAFF. Written as DNA, the CDR3 is TGCGCCAGCAGCTACGCTAACAGGAACACTGAAGCTTTCTTT.